Below are 27 T cell receptor beta chains sequenced from a single sample in a study of shared T cell receptors in the human thymus. Data came from immunoSEQ multiplex PCR; TCRdb stores just in-frame clones and leaves some out. There are around 68,000 clones in the sample; nearly 95% occur only once, and about 0.03% lies in the top ten. The sample was thymocytes. These receptors all stem from a human donor.

J is TRBJ1-1 and V is TRBV4-3, with 8 positions matching TRBD1. J gave up 4 bases and V 0 bases, and 10 bases lay outside the gene matches. Germline CDR1 LGHNA, CDR2 YSLEER. The CDR3 has 17 amino acids. This chain's CDR3 is CASSQDCVGQEVTEAFF. For the CDR3, the DNA is TGCGCCAGCAGCCAAGATTGCGTGGGACAGGAGGTCACTGAAGCTTTCTTT.

The chain links TRBV9 to TRBJ2-7; TRBD1 agrees at 9 bases. The trim removed 0 bases at V and 5 bases at J, leaving 9 bases unmatched. CDR1 SGDLS and CDR2 YYNGEE come from the germline V gene. The CDR3 is 16 residues long. CDR3 in amino acids: CASSVGPDRGRNEQYF. The CDR3 DNA sequence: TGTGCCAGCAGCGTAGGGCCGGACAGGGGACGCAACGAGCAGTACTTC.

The chain employs TRBV5-1 and TRBJ1-2; D is perhaps TRBD1 (5 bases). The germline V gene has CDR1 SGHRS and CDR2 YFSETQ. Trimming removed 4 bases from V and 8 bases from J, with 15 bases in between. This CDR3 has 13 amino acids. As DNA, the CDR3 is TGCGCCAGCAGCGCCACGAGGGGATCCGGCTACACCTTC. This codes for CASSATRGSGYTF.

The rearrangement joins TRBV23-1 to TRBJ1-2, with unresolved D. TRBV23-1 is identified as an open reading frame with a role that is uncertain. V dropped 0 bases and J dropped 7 bases, with 12 bases sitting between them. This CDR3 is built from 14 residues. CDR3 in amino acids: CASSQSPGPGGYTF. The DNA of the CDR3 is TGCGCCAGCAGTCAATCCCCAGGCCCCGGTGGCTACACCTTC.

The V gene is TRBV5-6, the J gene TRBJ2-1; weak D call: TRBD2 (5 bases). The germline CDR1 and CDR2 sequences are SGHDT and YYEEEE. The V and J ends lost 3 bases and 6 bases respectively, with 19 bases between them. The CDR3 contains 16 residues. The CDR3 nucleotides read TGTGCCAGCAGCTCCCGCGGCGGGTTTTTGGGCAATGAGCAGTTCTTC. Protein: CASSSRGGFLGNEQFF.

This rearrangement joins TRBV7-3 to TRBJ2-1; D not resolved. Per the germline V gene, CDR1 is SGHTA and CDR2 is FQGTGA. V lost 4 bases, J lost 2 bases, and 15 bases lay in between. The CDR3 spans 16 residues. In DNA form, the CDR3 reads TGTGCCAGCAGCTCTGAGGCTACGGGTGCCTACAATGAGCAGTTCTTC. Protein: CASSSEATGAYNEQFF.

The chain is built from TRBV7-9 and TRBJ2-3; no reliable D call. V gave up 2 bases and J gave up 2 bases, with 17 bases separating them. The CDR3 runs to 17 residues. Germline V CDR1 and CDR2: SEHNR, FQNEAQ (reference sequence). The CDR3 loop is CASSLSTTLLDTDTQYF. The CDR3 bases are TGTGCCAGCAGCTTATCTACAACCCTCCTAGACACAGATACGCAGTATTTT. The whole variable domain, filled in from reference TRBV7-9 and TRBJ2-3, reads DTGVSQNPRHKITKRGQNVTFRCDPISEHNRLYWYRQTLGQGPEFLTYFQNEAQLEKSRLLSDRFSAERPKGSFSTLEIQRTEQGDSAMYLCASSLSTTLLDTDTQYFGPGTRLTVL.

The rearrangement joins TRBV4-3 to TRBJ1-1; D is uncertain. The germline V gene encodes CDR1 LGHNA and CDR2 YSLEER. CDR3 size: 13 residues. V was pared by 0 bases and J by 0 bases, with 2 bases between. CDR3 protein: CASSQEVNTEAFF. The DNA of the CDR3 is TGCGCCAGCAGCCAAGAGGTGAACACTGAAGCTTTCTTT.

Only one count was recorded for this clone. The chain uses TRBV9 and TRBJ1-4; a weak D match, TRBD1 (5 bases). Looked up from germline, CDR1 is SGDLS and CDR2 is YYNGEE. The CDR3 contains 17 residues. V lost 0 bases to trimming and J lost 5 bases, with 17 bases between them. The CDR3 region has the DNA TGTGCCAGCAGCGTAGAGTCTGAAGGACAACCGAATGAAAAACTGTTTTTT. It specifies CASSVESEGQPNEKLFF.

The chain combines TRBV4-2 with TRBJ1-2; perhaps TRBD1 as D (6 bases). Trimming removed 3 bases from V and 3 bases from J, with 32 bases in between. This CDR3 is 21 amino acids long. The germline V gene has CDR1 LGHNA and CDR2 YNFKEQ. The CDR3 region has the DNA TGTGCCAGCAGCCAGGACACAGGGAAGCGGGTCCCAGTTAAACTATACTATGGCTACACCTTC. Its protein is CASSQDTGKRVPVKLYYGYTF.

The rearrangement joins TRBV15 to TRBJ1-3; D unclear. In germline, CDR1 is LNHNV, CDR2 YYDKDF (reference sequence). With 8 bases removed from V and 8 bases from J, the gap between germline ends came to 22 bases. This CDR3 has 15 residues. The CDR3 spells CATEKNSDGEDTIYF. In DNA form, the CDR3 reads TGTGCCACCGAGAAGAACTCGGACGGAGAGGACACCATATATTTT.

The V gene is TRBV4-3, the J gene TRBJ1-1; D is possibly TRBD1 (5 bases). There are 17 residues in the CDR3. Trimming removed 1 base from V and 8 bases from J, with 23 bases in between. CDR1 LGHNA and CDR2 YSLEER come from the germline V gene. CDR3 amino acids: CASSQGGVGTKYEEAFF. The CDR3 DNA reads TGCGCCAGCAGCCAAGGCGGGGTGGGGACCAAATACGAGGAAGCTTTCTTT.

This clone was detected a few times. The chain recombines TRBV5-6 with TRBJ1-5; maybe TRBD1 (5 bases). Deletions cut 4 bases from V and 0 bases from J, with 11 bases between. CDR1 and CDR2 from the germline V gene are SGHDT and YYEEEE. There are 15 residues in the CDR3. The DNA of the CDR3 is TGTGCCAGCAGCAGAGGGACCTTTAGCAATCAGCCCCAGCATTTT. Translated: CASSRGTFSNQPQHF.

The chain is built from TRBV9 and TRBJ2-1; D assignment may be TRBD1 or TRBD2 (5 bases each). Germline loops: CDR1 SGDLS, CDR2 YYNGEE. There are 14 residues in the CDR3. Trimming removed 4 bases from V and 6 bases from J, with 14 bases in between. The chain's CDR3 is CASSPSKGTNEQFF. In nucleotides, the CDR3 is TGTGCCAGCAGCCCCTCTAAAGGGACCAATGAGCAGTTCTTC.

DNA of the CDR3: TGTGCCAGCAGTGACTCGAGTTGCCGGAGACACCTCCTTAACTATGGCTACACCTTC. Translated, it gives CASSDSSCRRHLLNYGYTF. The chain couples TRBV6-4 to TRBJ1-2; no firm D call. This CDR3 has 19 residues. Trimming pared 0 bases from V and 1 base from J, leaving 21 bases between. Germline CDR1 reads MRHNA; CDR2 reads SNTAGT.

The chain uses TRBV4-2 and TRBJ1-2; the D is unclear. Germline-derived CDR1 and CDR2 are LGHNA and YNFKEQ. The CDR3 is 12 residues long. Between the trimmed V and J ends, which lost 6 bases and 4 bases, there was a span of 9 bases. The CDR3 loop is CASRPSSYGYTF. The CDR3 bases are TGTGCCAGCAGACCCTCGAGCTATGGCTACACCTTC.

This clone was detected only once. CDR3 sequence reads: CASSLRGNGYTF. CDR3 nucleotide sequence: TGTGCCAGTAGCCTCAGGGGGAACGGCTACACCTTC. The rearrangement joins TRBV19 to TRBJ1-2; 7 bases are shared with TRBD1. This CDR3 comprises 12 residues. The V segment lost 6 bases and the J segment 8 bases; nucleotides outside the gene matches: 6. Per germline, CDR1 LNHDA and CDR2 SQIVND (reference sequence). Full variable domain (remainder filled in from reference TRBV19 and TRBJ1-2): DGGITQSPKYLFRKEGQNVTLSCEQNLNHDAMYWYRQDPGQGLRLIYYSQIVNDFQKGDIAEGYSVSREKKESFPLTVTSAQKNPTAFYLCASSLRGNGYTFGSGTRLTVV.

The chain has TRBV7-2 and TRBJ2-7; TRBD1 agrees at 10 bases. V lost 2 bases, J lost 3 bases, and 16 bases stayed unmatched. CDR1 and CDR2 (germline): SGHTA, FQGNSA. The CDR3 loop spans 19 amino acids. CDR3 sequence (DNA): TGTGCCAGCAGCTTATTGCTTGGGACAGGGGCTCTTCCTCTCTACGAGCAGTACTTC. Encoded protein: CASSLLLGTGALPLYEQYF.

The rearrangement uses TRBV7-8 and TRBJ1-4, with D perhaps TRBD1 (6 bases). This CDR3 comprises 17 residues. Trimming took off 5 bases at V and 0 bases at J, with 16 bases between the two ends. From germline, CDR1 is SGHVS and CDR2 FQNEAQ. CDR3 protein: CASSPRGAPSTNEKLFF. CDR3 coding DNA: TGTGCCAGCAGCCCACGGGGGGCTCCCTCAACTAATGAAAAACTGTTTTTT.

The CDR3 spells CASSLATDRGYEETQYF. In DNA, the CDR3 is TGCGCCAGCAGCTTGGCCACGGACAGGGGGTATGAGGAGACCCAGTACTTC. The genes are TRBV5-1 and TRBJ2-5; 10 nucleotides line up with TRBD1. Germline V lookup: CDR1 SGHRS, CDR2 YFSETQ. The CDR3 contains 17 residues. After removal of 0 bases from V and 5 bases from J, the junction contained 10 bases not matched to a gene.

CDR3 sequence reads: CASKPGTTNYGYTF. In DNA, the CDR3 is TGTGCCAGTAAACCCGGGACGACCAACTATGGCTACACCTTC. The chain employs TRBV5-5 and TRBJ1-2, with D maybe TRBD1 (5 bases). From germline, CDR1 is SGHKS and CDR2 YYEKEE (reference sequence). V lost 8 bases, J lost 2 bases, and 16 bases lay in between. The CDR3 runs 14 residues.

This chain links TRBV5-4 with TRBJ2-1; 10 nucleotides align to TRBD2. Germline lookup yields CDR1 SGHNT and CDR2 YYREEE (reference sequence). This CDR3 contains 15 residues. The junction had 5 bases not matched to a gene; V was cut back by 5 bases and J by 3 bases. The CDR3 DNA is TGTGCCAGCAGTTACAGCGGGGGGGACTACAATGAGCAGTTCTTC. Its protein product is CASSYSGGDYNEQFF.

This chain connects TRBV4-1 to TRBJ2-3; 8 nucleotides match TRBD1. The CDR3 runs to 17 residues. The junction had 5 bases not matched to a gene; V was cut back by 0 bases and J by 0 bases. CDR1 and CDR2 from the germline V gene are MGHRA and YSYEKL. CDR3 sequence: CASSQDPRGPSTDTQYF. The CDR3, as DNA: TGCGCCAGCAGCCAAGATCCCAGGGGGCCGAGCACAGATACGCAGTATTTT.

The genes are TRBV14 and TRBJ1-1; no clear D gene. The V gene lost 4 bases and the J gene lost 0 bases, with 9 bases spanning the gap. Per germline, CDR1 SGHDN and CDR2 FVKESK. CDR3 length equals 14 residues. CDR3 nucleotides: TGTGCCAGCAGCCCCCGGCCTGTGAACACTGAAGCTTTCTTT. Amino acid sequence: CASSPRPVNTEAFF. Full variable domain (outside the CDR3, taken from reference TRBV14 and TRBJ1-1): EAGVTQFPSHSVIEKGQTVTLRCDPISGHDNLYWYRRVMGKEIKFLLHFVKESKQDESGMPNNRFLAERTGGTYSTLKVQPAELEDSGVYFCASSPRPVNTEAFFGQGTRLTVV.

The V and J genes are TRBV7-9 and TRBJ2-5; 8 bases line up with TRBD1. With 5 bases clipped from V and 5 bases from J, the junction kept 16 bases outside the gene matches. Per germline, CDR1 SEHNR and CDR2 FQNEAQ (reference sequence). This CDR3 spans 17 amino acids. CDR3 sequence: CASSPWQGANQGETQYF. CDR3 sequence (DNA): TGTGCCAGCAGCCCCTGGCAGGGGGCTAACCAAGGGGAGACCCAGTACTTC.

This clone appeared a few times. The gene calls are TRBV6-6 and TRBJ1-6, with D perhaps matching TRBD1 (6 bases). The CDR3 is made up of 15 amino acids. V was cut by 5 bases and J by 9 bases, with 17 bases left in between. Germline V lookup: CDR1 MNHNY, CDR2 SVGAGI (reference sequence). CDR3 coding DNA: TGTGCCAGCAGTCCAAGTAGGGGGATGGGTTCACCCCTCCACTTT. It specifies CASSPSRGMGSPLHF.

This CDR3 is CASSQVSTGRYEKLFF. The DNA for the CDR3 is TGTGCCAGCAGCCAAGTTTCGACAGGGAGATATGAAAAACTGTTTTTT. The gene calls are TRBV4-2 and TRBJ1-4, with TRBD1 matching over 7 bases. Trimming cost V 1 base and J 6 bases; bases outside gene matches: 8. CDR3 length: 16 residues. Germline lookup yields CDR1 LGHNA and CDR2 YNFKEQ.